This note documents a single T cell receptor beta chain sequence. Using immunoSEQ multiplex PCR, the repertoire was profiled, and TCRdb retains in-frame clones only, with some absent. Among 77,000 or so clones listed, about 80% were seen once. This sample is part of a study of blood T cell repertoires in COVID-19. The CDR3 runs 13 residues. Germline V gene lookup returns CDR1 SGHVS and CDR2 FQNEAQ. V shed 5 bases, J shed 6 bases, and the junction held 3 bases outside the gene matches. Sequencing was done on a sample of peripheral blood. The chain employs TRBV7-8 and TRBJ1-1; 10 positions agree with TRBD1. This clonotype originated in a woman in her sixties with acute or convalescent COVID-19. The CDR3 region is CASSRDRGAEAFF. The CDR3 DNA reads as TGTGCCAGCAGCCGGGACAGGGGAGCTGAAGCTTTCTTT.